Detailed here is one TCR beta chain. This clone came up once. No antigen is known for it. No quality values exist for individual bases; no much larger clone is one base distant. The source of the sample is a study of cytomegalovirus exposure and HLA in healthy donors (dated by TCRdb to 2016 to 2017). Describing the broader study: An earlier analysis of 550 to 700 of the donors reported 250 to 350 Gb of sequence data and approximately 110 million unique TCR beta sequences from approximately 180 million T cells. About 300 gigabases of sequencing data and tens of millions of unique TCR sequences were included in an early release covering about 600 HLA-typed donors. Among the roughly 370 genotyped donors, around 81% belonged to the genetic ancestry cluster associated with self-reported Caucasian donors. The study was designed to test whether signatures of past pathogen exposure could be identified by cataloging public T cell receptors. The study used immunosequencing to profile the T cell repertoires of approximately 650 subjects and linked those repertoires to cytomegalovirus serostatus. In addition to the first cohort of 650 to 800 subjects, a separate validation cohort of 130 or so different subjects was used. The study combined high-throughput TCR immunosequencing, statistical association of individual TCRs with disease status, and machine learning to predict cytomegalovirus infection status. A later analysis re-examined previously published TCR beta repertoires from roughly 720 donors and added high-resolution HLA genotyping to investigate patterns of TCR occurrence. Rather than drawing on any new phenotypic data, the later analysis identified candidate immune exposures from TCR beta sequences and the way those sequences occurred across donors. In an earlier analysis of around 540 of the donors, high-throughput TCR beta sequencing was used to judge whether each TCR beta V gene segment behaved as functional or pseudogenic. Alongside the repertoire data, information on donor age, sex, ethnicity and CMV serostatus was compiled. In a later genetic analysis, genome-wide SNP genotypes for about 65% of the roughly 670 donors were used, and that subset was treated as a discovery cohort. Every discovery cohort repertoire had been produced on one sequencing platform. Both class I and class II loci were covered by HLA typing, at four-digit resolution. Typing coverage differed by locus: A, B, C, DRB1 and DQB1 were typed in about 620-640 donors, DQA1 in 500 to 550, DPA1 in 600 to 610, and DPB1 in roughly 450. Because of strong linkage in the cohort, roughly 5 DR-DQ haplotypes were treated as single units for association and clustering. Across 300 to 400 genotyped donors of the cohort, an average of roughly 230,000 unique TCR beta nucleotide sequences per donor were sequenced, and around 20% of those sequences were non-productive. Points the paper makes about the study in general: Cytomegalovirus status was reported to be diagnosed by the classifier with high specificity and sensitivity in both the original and validation cohorts. The study listed around 160 TCR beta chains as associated with cytomegalovirus. A further reported finding was that TCR beta sequences accurately predicted the HLA-A and HLA-B alleles for most subjects in the first cohort. Most TCR sequences were seen in very few donors, while some public TCRs were found in many individuals. Because counts were too low, roughly 17 rarely observed V segments, including chromosome 9 orphons, were left out of the earlier analysis of approximately 580 of the donors. Sequencing depth was assumed to be roughly uniform across donors in the presence/absence analyses, though that assumption may not hold. A group of highly shared sequence variants was considered likely to be a technical artifact of the sequencing pipeline. At a false discovery rate of 0.05, a later analysis linked 16,951 TCR beta sequences to specific HLA alleles. A later analysis reported that several top co-occurrence clusters appeared linked to parvovirus B19, influenza, CMV and Epstein-Barr virus. V-gene and J-gene trimming of TCR beta chains was associated with a missense DCLRE1C variant in a later genetic analysis, and the association was replicated in an independent cohort. Three of the identified cytomegalovirus-associated TCR beta chains were confirmed in vitro to be specific for cytomegalovirus antigens. Because HLA typing was unavailable for some donors at each locus, only the typed subset was used in association tests. In a later analysis, the rate of TCR association differed among HLA loci, with DRB1 alleles having the most associated TCRs and HLA-C alleles having the fewest. Compared with the approximately 720-donor mean, donors in an Asian-associated ancestry cluster had fewer N-insertions in productive TCRs, according to a later genetic analysis. CMV serostatus was the only immune exposure information available for the cohort. Most CMV-associated TCR beta chains appeared to be HLA-restricted in a later analysis, and the HLA associations seemed to be driven largely by CMV exposure. Strong co-occurrence of HLA alleles, especially DR and DQ, made assigning TCR associations to individual alleles difficult. Compared with equally common non-associated chains, HLA-associated TCR beta chains in a later analysis were more clonally expanded and had lower generation probabilities. Some IMGT-functional V segments, including TRBV6-2 and TRBV6-3, could not be told apart with the 87-base-pair reads, so those segments were excluded. This cohort had only TCR beta chains sequenced, and the lack of alpha or paired-chain data limited which features could be detected. Linkage disequilibrium might explain the correlated functional status among segregating V segments, but an unknown experimental factor could not be ruled out. The authors suggested that the approach could potentially be extended to other disease states and immunological phenotypes. An earlier analysis of 450 to 750 of the donors showed that most TCR beta V segments appeared in productive rearrangements either about 87% or about 30% of the time, which broadly matched IMGT annotations.

The cohort was made up of under 800 healthy bone marrow donors. Cohort members were all nominally healthy when sampled, although unrecorded immune exposures were likely present. The donor tested CMV seropositive and was one of the 289 seropositive cohort members. Each donor provided a peripheral blood sample, and peripheral blood mononuclear cells were used for TCR beta sequencing. Genomic DNA was extracted from the blood cell samples with the Qiagen DNeasy Blood Extraction Kit. The library was made by the immunoSEQ multiplex PCR assay. For the multiplex PCR, a mixture combining 60 forward primers for TCR Vbeta segments and 13 reverse primers for TCR Jbeta segments was used. The CDR3 region of rearranged TCR beta genes was amplified from genomic DNA with a multiplex PCR assay. The Illumina HiSeq System was used to sequence the amplified TCR beta libraries as 87-base-pair reads. The paper's processing steps were these. In a later analysis, tens of millions of unique TCR beta chains were counted across the 500 to 700 repertoires, and around 10 million of these chains were shared by at least two donors. A nearest-neighbor algorithm error-corrected the raw reads and collapsed the reads into unique sequences, merging closely related sequences to remove PCR and sequencing errors. To assign V, D and J gene segments, CDR3 sequences were aligned to IMGT reference sequences. For a sequence to be retained, a match of at least six nucleotides to both a V gene segment and a J gene segment was required. A rearrangement counted as productive if the CDR3 had no stop codons and remained in frame with V and J, and every other rearrangement counted as non-productive. CDR3 was defined according to IMGT convention as the region running from the second conserved V-encoded cysteine to the conserved J-encoded phenylalanine. Sequences without an unambiguous match to a single V gene segment were excluded from the earlier analysis of a few hundred of the donors. In an earlier analysis of some 590 of the donors, V segments were called functional above 56.7% productive rearrangements and were called segregating when the between-donor standard deviation exceeded 5%. A statistical classification framework was developed to diagnose cytomegalovirus status using the catalog of TCR beta chain sequences. In a later analysis, TCR nucleotide sequences were compared against IMGT/GENE-DB human TR gene sequences so that V and J genes could be assigned. In a later analysis, CDR3 sequences and most-parsimonious VDJ recombination scenarios were assigned using the TCRdist pipeline. In a later analysis, each TCR beta chain was defined by its CDR3 amino acid sequence together with its V-gene family, and reads without a unique V-gene family were excluded. As a way to deal with suspected cross-contamination and a sequencing artifact, a later analysis dropped under 600 nucleotide sequences that were highly shared and had low generation probability. For each public chain, a later analysis derived a clonal expansion index from normalized ranks of inferred template counts within each repertoire. In a later analysis, generation probabilities were computed with a VDJ recombination model fitted to out-of-frame rearrangements, and the resulting probabilities were checked against IGoR. In a later analysis, hypergeometric tests were used to score TCR-TCR, TCR-HLA and TCR-CMV co-occurrence, with a repertoire-size bias correction applied to TCR pairs. In a later analysis, false discovery rates were estimated by permuting HLA or CMV assignments 20 times. In a later analysis, co-occurring TCRs were grouped with DBSCAN, and TCRdist sequence similarity was added when clustering was performed within HLA-allele-positive subsets. Repertoires with fewer than 30,000 or more than 120,000 public chains, plus five repertoires with anomalous nucleotide sharing, were excluded from co-occurrence clustering. TCRdb's version of the immuneACCESS table is confined to in-frame rearrangements and falls short of the full clone set. An unresolved V gene accounts for under half of the shortfall where checked; the remainder is of unknown origin. That table is the source of V, J and clone size, and D and trimming were worked out from the DNA. This sample lists 90,000 to 150,000 clones; about 73% were detected once. About 3.3% of the sample belongs to the ten largest clones.

Reading the germline V gene gives CDR1 MDHEN and CDR2 SYDVKM. The germline V and J ends show losses of 2 bases and 11 bases respectively, and no gene match explains 19 bases of the junction. Counted from cysteine to phenylalanine, this CDR3 has 17 amino acids. The retained sequence is limited to the CDR3, 51 bases, with the frame set at the first base. Sequenced material: PBMCs. The TCR sequence derives from a woman aged 25 to 39 in good health and CMV-seropositive. The chain uses TRBV28 and TRBJ2-5, with TRBD2 matching 8 junction bases. The CDR3 amino acid sequence is: CASSLGGAPGLVSEQYF. The nucleotide sequence is given as TGTGCCAGCAGTTTAGGGGGGGCCCCGGGACTAGTTAGTGAGCAGTACTTC. The full variable domain, completed from the reference TRBV28 and TRBJ2-5 proteins outside the CDR3, reads DVKVTQSSRYLVKRTGEKVFLECVQDMDHENMFWYRQDPGLGLRLIYFSYDVKMKEKGDIPEGYSVSREKKERFSLILESASTNQTSMYLCASSLGGAPGLVSEQYFGPGTRLLVL.